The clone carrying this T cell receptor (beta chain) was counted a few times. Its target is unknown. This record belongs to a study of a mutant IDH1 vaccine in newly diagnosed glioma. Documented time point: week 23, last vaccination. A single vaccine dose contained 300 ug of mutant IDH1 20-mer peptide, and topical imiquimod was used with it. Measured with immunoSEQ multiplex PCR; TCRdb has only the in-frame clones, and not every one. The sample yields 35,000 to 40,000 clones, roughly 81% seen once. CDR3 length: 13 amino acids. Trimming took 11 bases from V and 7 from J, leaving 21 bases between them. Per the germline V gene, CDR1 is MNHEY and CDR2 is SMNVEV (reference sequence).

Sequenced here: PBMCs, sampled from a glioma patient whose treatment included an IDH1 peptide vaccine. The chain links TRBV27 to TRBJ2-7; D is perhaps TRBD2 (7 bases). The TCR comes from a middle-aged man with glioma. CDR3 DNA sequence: TGTGCCTCAAATCCTGGGGGGGCGCGGGAGCAGTACTTC. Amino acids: CASNPGGAREQYF.